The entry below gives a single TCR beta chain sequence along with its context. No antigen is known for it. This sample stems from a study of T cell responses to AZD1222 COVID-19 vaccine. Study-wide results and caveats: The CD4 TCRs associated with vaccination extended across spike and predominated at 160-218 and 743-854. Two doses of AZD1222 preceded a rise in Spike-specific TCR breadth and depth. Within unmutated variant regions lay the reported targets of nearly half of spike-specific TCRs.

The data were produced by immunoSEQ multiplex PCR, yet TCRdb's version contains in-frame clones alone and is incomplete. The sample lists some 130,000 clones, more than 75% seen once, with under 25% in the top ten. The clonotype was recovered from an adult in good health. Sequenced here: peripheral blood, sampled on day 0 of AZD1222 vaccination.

The DNA of the CDR3 is TGTGCCAGCAGCTTACTGGGGAGGGATTACTATGGCTACACCTTC. Protein product: CASSLLGRDYYGYTF. The chain combines TRBV7-9 with TRBJ1-2; D is unresolved. This CDR3 spans 15 amino acids. Germline-derived CDR1 and CDR2 are SEHNR and FQNEAQ (reference sequence). V shed 2 bases and J shed 3 bases, with 13 bases lying between them.